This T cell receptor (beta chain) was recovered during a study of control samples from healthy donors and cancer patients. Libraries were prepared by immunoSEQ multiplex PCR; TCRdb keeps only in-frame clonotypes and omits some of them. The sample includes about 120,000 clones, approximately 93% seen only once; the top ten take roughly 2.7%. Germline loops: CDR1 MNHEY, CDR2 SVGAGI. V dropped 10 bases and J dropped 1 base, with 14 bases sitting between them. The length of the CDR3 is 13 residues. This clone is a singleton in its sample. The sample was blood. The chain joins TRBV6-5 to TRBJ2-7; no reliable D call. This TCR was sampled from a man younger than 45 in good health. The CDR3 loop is CATLRKGSYEQYV. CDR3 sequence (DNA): TGTGCCACTCTCCGGAAGGGATCCTACGAGCAGTACGTC.